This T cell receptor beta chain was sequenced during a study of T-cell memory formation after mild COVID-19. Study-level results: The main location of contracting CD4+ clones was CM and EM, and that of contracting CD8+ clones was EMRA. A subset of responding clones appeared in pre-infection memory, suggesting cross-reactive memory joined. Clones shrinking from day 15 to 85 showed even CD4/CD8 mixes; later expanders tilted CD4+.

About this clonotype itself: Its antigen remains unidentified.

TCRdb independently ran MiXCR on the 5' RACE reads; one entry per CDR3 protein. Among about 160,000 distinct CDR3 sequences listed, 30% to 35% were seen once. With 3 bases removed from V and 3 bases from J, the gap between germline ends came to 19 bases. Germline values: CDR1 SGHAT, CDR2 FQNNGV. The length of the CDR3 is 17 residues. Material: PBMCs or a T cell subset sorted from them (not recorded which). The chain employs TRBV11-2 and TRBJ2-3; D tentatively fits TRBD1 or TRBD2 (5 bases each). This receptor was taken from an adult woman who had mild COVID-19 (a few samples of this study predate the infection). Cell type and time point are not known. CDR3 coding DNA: TGTGCCAGCAGCTTCACCACCGGGACCGTGGATACAGATACGCAGTATTTT. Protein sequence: CASSFTTGTVDTDTQYF.